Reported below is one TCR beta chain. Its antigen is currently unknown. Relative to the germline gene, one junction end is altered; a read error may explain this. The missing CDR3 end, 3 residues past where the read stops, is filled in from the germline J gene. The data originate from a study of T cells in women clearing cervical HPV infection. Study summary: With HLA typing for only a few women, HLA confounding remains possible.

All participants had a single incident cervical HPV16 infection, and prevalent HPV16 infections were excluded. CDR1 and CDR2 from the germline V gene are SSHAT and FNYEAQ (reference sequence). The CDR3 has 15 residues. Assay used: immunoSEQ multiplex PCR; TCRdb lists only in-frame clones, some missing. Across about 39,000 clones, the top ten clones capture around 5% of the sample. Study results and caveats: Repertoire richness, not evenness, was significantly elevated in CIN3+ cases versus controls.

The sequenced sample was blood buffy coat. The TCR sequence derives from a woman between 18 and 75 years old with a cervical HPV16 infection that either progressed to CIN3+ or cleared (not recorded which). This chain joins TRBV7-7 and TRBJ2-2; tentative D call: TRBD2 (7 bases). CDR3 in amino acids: CASSPGLDRSGELFF. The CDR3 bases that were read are TGTGCTAGCAGTCCCGGACTAGACAGGTCCGGGGAG.